These 9 T cell receptor beta chains originate from one sample sequenced in a study of blood T cell repertoires in COVID-19 (dated by TCRdb to the early 2020s). Libraries came from the immunoSEQ multiplex PCR assay. TCRdb took this table from immuneACCESS and kept in-frame rearrangements with V and J called. Such tables lack part of the clones; where checked against another copy, unresolved V genes explain under half of the gap, and the rest is unexplained. The sample table lists roughly 100,000 clones, 70% to 85% of them with a count of one. About 3.3% of the sample is taken by the ten largest. The sequenced sample was peripheral blood. Source of these receptors: an elderly woman with active or convalescent COVID-19.

The chain employs TRBV6-2 or TRBV6-3 and TRBJ2-4; weak D call: TRBD2 (6 bases). In germline, CDR1 is MNHEY, CDR2 SVGEGT. Trimming left V 6 bases short and J 0 bases short, with 12 bases between. This CDR3 has 15 amino acids. As DNA, the CDR3 is TGTGCCAGCAGCTCGGGACTGCTAGCCAAAAACATTCAGTACTTC. Translating it yields CASSSGLLAKNIQYF.

The chain employs TRBV7-9 and TRBJ1-6; 9 nucleotides line up with TRBD1. CDR1 is SEHNR, CDR2 FQNEAQ, per germline (reference sequence). The CDR3 extends over 16 amino acids. After removal of 0 bases from V and 10 bases from J, the junction contained 7 bases not matched to a gene. In DNA form, the CDR3 reads TGTGCCAGCAGCTTAGCGCAACAGGGGGCTGGGTCACCCCTCCACTTT. Translating it yields CASSLAQQGAGSPLHF. Combining the CDR3 with reference TRBV7-9 and TRBJ1-6 gives the whole variable domain DTGVSQNPRHKITKRGQNVTFRCDPISEHNRLYWYRQTLGQGPEFLTYFQNEAQLEKSRLLSDRFSAERPKGSFSTLEIQRTEQGDSAMYLCASSLAQQGAGSPLHFGNGTRLTVT.

DNA for the CDR3: TGTGCCAGCAGCCAAGGGCGGGGGCGTCAGCCCCAGCATTTT. Translation gives CASSQGRGRQPQHF. The genes are TRBV3-1 (or the pseudogene TRBV3-2) and TRBJ1-5, with a weak D call TRBD1 (6 bases). The CDR3 loop spans 14 amino acids. Germline lookup yields CDR1 LGHDT and CDR2 YNNKEL (reference sequence). V lost 1 base to trimming and J lost 6 bases, with 10 bases between them.

The rearrangement uses TRBV4-1 and TRBJ2-3; TRBD2 might be the D (6 bases). With 4 bases removed from V and 2 bases from J, the gap between germline ends came to 10 bases. The CDR3 has 14 amino acids. Germline CDR1 and CDR2: MGHRA and YSYEKL. The CDR3 sequence: CASSRRETTDTQYF. The CDR3 coding sequence is TGCGCCAGCAGCCGCCGGGAGACCACAGATACGCAGTATTTT.

There are a few counts of this clone. The CDR3 DNA reads TGTGCCAGCAGTTGGCCCCTAGAAGACAATGAGCAGTTCTTC. This encodes CASSWPLEDNEQFF. The genes are TRBV6-2 or TRBV6-3 and TRBJ2-1, with D unclear. This CDR3 is built from 14 residues. CDR1 is MNHEY, CDR2 SVGEGT, per germline. Trimming pared 4 bases from V and 5 bases from J, leaving 12 bases between.

This clone has a single count. This chain joins TRBV11-1 and TRBJ2-7; 7 bases map to TRBD1. The CDR3 totals 15 residues. The germline V gene encodes CDR1 SGHAT and CDR2 FQDESV (reference sequence). V shed 1 base, J shed 3 bases, and the junction held 6 bases outside the gene matches. CDR3 region: CASSLGTGELYEQYF. As DNA, the CDR3 is TGTGCCAGCAGCTTAGGGACAGGAGAACTCTACGAGCAGTACTTC.

This clone was counted between two and nine times. The CDR3 sequence: CASSNFGTLNTGELFF. DNA for the CDR3: TGTGCCAGCAGTAACTTTGGGACACTGAACACCGGGGAGCTGTTTTTT. The chain combines TRBV6-2 or TRBV6-3 with TRBJ2-2; TRBD1 is a possible D gene (6 bases). From germline, CDR1 is MNHEY and CDR2 SVGEGT. Trimming shortened V by 5 bases and J by 1 base, and 14 bases separated the two germline ends. The CDR3 spans 16 residues.

The chain links TRBV6-5 to TRBJ1-3; tentative D call: TRBD1 (6 bases). CDR1 MNHEY and CDR2 SVGAGI come from the germline V gene. Trimming removed 4 bases at V and 9 bases at J, with 13 bases between. This CDR3 has 13 residues. CDR3 DNA: TGTGCCAGCAGTTGGGGACAAAAGGGCACCATATATTTT. It yields the protein CASSWGQKGTIYF.

This chain links TRBV7-8 with TRBJ1-2, with 8 bases that match TRBD1. The CDR3 has 17 amino acids. The germline V gene encodes CDR1 SGHVS and CDR2 FQNEAQ. The V and J ends lost 4 bases and 5 bases, in that order; junction bases with no gene match: 15. The CDR3 nucleotides read TGTGCCAGCAGCTACTGGACAGGGTATTCGAGAGAATATGGCTACACCTTC. It codes for CASSYWTGYSREYGYTF.